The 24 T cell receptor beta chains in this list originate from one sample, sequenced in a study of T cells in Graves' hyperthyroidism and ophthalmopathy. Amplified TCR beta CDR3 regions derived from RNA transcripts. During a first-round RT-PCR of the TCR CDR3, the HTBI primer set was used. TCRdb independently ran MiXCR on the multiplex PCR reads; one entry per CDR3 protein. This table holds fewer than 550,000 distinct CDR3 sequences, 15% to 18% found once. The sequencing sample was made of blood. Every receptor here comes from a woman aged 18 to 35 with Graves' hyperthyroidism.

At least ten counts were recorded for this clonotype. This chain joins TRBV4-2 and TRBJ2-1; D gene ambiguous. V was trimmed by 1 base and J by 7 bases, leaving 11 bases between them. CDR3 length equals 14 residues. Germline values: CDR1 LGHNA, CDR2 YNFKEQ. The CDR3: CASSQALDLNEQFF. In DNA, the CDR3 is TGTGCCAGCAGCCAAGCCCTGGACCTAAATGAGCAGTTCTTC.

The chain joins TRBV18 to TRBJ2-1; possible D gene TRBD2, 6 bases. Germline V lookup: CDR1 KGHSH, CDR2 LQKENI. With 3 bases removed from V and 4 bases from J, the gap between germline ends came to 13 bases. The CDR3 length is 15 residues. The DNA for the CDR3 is TGTGCCAGCTCACCTGATAGGAGGGAGTACAATGAGCAGTTCTTC. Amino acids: CASSPDRREYNEQFF.

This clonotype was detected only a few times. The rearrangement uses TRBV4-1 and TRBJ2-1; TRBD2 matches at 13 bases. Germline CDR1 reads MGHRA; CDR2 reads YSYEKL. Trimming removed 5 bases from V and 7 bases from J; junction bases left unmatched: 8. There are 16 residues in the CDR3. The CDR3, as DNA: TGCGCCAGCAGCTTACTAGCGGGGGGGGATTTTAATGAGCAGTTCTTC. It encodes CASSLLAGGDFNEQFF.

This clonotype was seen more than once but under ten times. Here the CDR3 reads CASSLGRQSNQPQHF. The CDR3 coding sequence is TGTGCCAGCAGCTTAGGACGCCAGAGTAATCAGCCCCAGCATTTT. The rearrangement links TRBV7-8 to TRBJ1-5; D call uncertain. The CDR3 is made up of 15 amino acids. Germline V lookup: CDR1 SGHVS, CDR2 FQNEAQ. Deletions cut 1 base from V and 4 bases from J, with 11 bases between.

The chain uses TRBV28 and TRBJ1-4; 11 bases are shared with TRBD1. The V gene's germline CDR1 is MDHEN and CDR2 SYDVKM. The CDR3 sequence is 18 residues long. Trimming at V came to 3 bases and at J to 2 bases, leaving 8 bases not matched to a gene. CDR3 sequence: CASSLAGTGGSTNEKLFF. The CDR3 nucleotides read TGTGCCAGCAGTTTGGCCGGGACAGGGGGAAGTACTAATGAAAAACTGTTTTTT.

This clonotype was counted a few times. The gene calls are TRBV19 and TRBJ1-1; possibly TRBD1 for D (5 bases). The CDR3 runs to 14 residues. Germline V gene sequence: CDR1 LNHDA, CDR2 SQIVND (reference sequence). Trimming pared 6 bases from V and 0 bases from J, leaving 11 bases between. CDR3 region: CASRGWGLNTEAFF. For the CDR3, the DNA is TGTGCCAGTAGGGGTTGGGGCCTGAACACTGAAGCTTTCTTT.

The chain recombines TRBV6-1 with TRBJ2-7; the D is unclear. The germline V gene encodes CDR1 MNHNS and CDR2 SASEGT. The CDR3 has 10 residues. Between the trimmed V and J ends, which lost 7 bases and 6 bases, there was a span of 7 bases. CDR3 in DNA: TGTGCCAGCAAGGCTGGCGAGCAGTACTTC. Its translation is CASKAGEQYF.

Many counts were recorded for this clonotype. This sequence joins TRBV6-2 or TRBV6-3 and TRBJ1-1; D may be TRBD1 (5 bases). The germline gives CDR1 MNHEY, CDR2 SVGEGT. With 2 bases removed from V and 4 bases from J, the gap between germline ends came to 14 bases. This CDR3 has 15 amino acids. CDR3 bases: TGTGCCAGCAGTTACGATGGCAGGAGGGGCACTGAAGCTTTCTTT. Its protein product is CASSYDGRRGTEAFF.

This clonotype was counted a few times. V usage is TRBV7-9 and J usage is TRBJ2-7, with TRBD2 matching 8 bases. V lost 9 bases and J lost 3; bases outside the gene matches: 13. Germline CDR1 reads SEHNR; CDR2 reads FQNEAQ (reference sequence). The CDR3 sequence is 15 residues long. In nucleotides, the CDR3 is TGTGCCAGTATGGGGCTGCGGGAGGATTTCTACGAGCAGTACTTC. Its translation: CASMGLREDFYEQYF.

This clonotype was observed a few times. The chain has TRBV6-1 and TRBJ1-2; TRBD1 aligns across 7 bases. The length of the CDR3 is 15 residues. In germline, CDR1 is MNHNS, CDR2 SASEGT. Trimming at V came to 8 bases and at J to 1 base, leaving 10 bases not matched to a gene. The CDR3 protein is CASSRDSSINYGYTF. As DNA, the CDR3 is TGTGCCAGCTCCCGGGACAGTTCTATTAACTATGGCTACACCTTC.

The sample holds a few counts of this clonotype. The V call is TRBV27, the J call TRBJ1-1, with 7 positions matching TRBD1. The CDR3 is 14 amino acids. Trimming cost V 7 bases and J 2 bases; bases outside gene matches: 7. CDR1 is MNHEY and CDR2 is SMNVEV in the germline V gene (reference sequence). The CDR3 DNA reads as TGTGCCAGCACGACGGGACAGAGTAACACTGAAGCTTTCTTT. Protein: CASTTGQSNTEAFF.

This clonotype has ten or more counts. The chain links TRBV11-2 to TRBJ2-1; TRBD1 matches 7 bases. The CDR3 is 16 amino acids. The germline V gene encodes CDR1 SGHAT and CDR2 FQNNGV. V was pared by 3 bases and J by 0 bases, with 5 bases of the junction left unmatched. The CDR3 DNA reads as TGTGCCAGCAGCTTTTTGCCAGGGGGCTCCTACAATGAGCAGTTCTTC. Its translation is CASSFLPGGSYNEQFF. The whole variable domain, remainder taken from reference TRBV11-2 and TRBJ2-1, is EAGVAQSPRYKIIEKRQSVAFWCNPISGHATLYWYQQILGQGPKLLIQFQNNGVVDDSQLPKDRFSAERLKGVDSTLKIQPAKLEDSAVYLCASSFLPGGSYNEQFFGPGTRLTVL.

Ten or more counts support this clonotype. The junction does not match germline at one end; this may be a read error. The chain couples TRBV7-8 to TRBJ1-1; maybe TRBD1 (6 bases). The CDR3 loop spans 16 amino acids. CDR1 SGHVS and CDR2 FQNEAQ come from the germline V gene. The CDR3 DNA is TGTGCCACCGTAAGAACCCCGGGACAAAAGAACTCTGAAGCTTTCTTT. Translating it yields CATVRTPGQKNSEAFF. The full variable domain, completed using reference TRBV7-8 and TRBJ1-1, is GAGVSQSPRYKVAKRGQDVALRCDPISGHVSLFWYQQALGQGPEFLTYFQNEAQLDKSGLPSDRFFAERPEGSVSTLKIQRTQQEDSAVYLCATVRTPGQKNSEAFFGQGTRLTVV.

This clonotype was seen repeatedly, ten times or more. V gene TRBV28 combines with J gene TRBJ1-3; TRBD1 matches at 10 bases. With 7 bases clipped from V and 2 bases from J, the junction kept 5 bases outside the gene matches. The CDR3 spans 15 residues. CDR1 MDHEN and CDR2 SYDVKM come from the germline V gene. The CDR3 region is CASIGQGGAGNTIYF. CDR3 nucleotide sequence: TGTGCCAGCATCGGACAGGGGGGTGCTGGAAACACCATATATTTT. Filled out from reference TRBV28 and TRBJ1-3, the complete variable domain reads DVKVTQSSRYLVKRTGEKVFLECVQDMDHENMFWYRQDPGLGLRLIYFSYDVKMKEKGDIPEGYSVSREKKERFSLILESASTNQTSMYLCASIGQGGAGNTIYFGEGSWLTVV.

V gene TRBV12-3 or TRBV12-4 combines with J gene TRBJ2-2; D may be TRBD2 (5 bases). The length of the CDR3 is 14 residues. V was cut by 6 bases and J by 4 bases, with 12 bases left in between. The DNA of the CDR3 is TGTGCCAGCAGACCTCACGAGGGCACCGGGGAGCTGTTTTTT. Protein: CASRPHEGTGELFF.

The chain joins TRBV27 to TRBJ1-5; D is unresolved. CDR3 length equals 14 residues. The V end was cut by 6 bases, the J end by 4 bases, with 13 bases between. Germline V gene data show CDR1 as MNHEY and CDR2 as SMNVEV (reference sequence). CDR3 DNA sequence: TGTGCCAGCAGGAATGGGCAGCCGAATCAGCCCCAGCATTTT. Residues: CASRNGQPNQPQHF.

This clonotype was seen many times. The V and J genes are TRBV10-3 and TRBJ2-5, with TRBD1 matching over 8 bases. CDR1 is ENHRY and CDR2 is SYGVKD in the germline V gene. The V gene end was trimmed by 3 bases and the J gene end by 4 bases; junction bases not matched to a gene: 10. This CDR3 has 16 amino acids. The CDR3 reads CAISEFTGGPLETQYF. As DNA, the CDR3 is TGTGCCATCAGTGAATTTACAGGGGGACCGCTAGAGACCCAGTACTTC.

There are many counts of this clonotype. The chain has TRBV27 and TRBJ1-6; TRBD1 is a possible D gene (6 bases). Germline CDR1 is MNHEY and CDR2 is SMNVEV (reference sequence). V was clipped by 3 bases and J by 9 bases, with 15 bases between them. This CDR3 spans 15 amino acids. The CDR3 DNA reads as TGTGCCAGCAGTTTGGAGGGGGTCCCTGGTTCACCCCTCCACTTT. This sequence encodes CASSLEGVPGSPLHF.

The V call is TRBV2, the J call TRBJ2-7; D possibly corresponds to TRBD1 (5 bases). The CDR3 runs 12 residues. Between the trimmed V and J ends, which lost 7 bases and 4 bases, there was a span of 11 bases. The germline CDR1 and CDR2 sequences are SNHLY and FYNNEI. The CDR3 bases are TGTGCCAGCATGGAAAGGGGTTACGAGCAGTACTTC. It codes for CASMERGYEQYF.

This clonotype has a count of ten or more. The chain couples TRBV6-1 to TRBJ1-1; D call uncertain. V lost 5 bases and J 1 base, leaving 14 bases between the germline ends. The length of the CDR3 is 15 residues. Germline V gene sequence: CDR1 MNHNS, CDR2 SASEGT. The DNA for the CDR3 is TGTGCCAGCAGTTATGGGAAGGTGACGAACACTGAAGCTTTCTTT. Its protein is CASSYGKVTNTEAFF.

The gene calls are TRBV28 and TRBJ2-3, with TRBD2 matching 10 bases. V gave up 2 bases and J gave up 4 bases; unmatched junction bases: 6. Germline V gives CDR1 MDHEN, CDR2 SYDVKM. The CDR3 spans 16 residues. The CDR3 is CASSLGSGGAADTQYF. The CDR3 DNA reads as TGTGCCAGCAGTTTAGGCAGCGGGGGGGCGGCAGATACGCAGTATTTT.

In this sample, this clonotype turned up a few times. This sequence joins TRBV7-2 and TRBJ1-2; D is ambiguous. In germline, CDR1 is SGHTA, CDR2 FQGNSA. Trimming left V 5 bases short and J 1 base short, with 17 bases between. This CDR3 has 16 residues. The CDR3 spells CASSPLMSGFNYGYTF. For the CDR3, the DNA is TGTGCCAGCAGCCCGTTGATGTCTGGGTTTAACTATGGCTACACCTTC.

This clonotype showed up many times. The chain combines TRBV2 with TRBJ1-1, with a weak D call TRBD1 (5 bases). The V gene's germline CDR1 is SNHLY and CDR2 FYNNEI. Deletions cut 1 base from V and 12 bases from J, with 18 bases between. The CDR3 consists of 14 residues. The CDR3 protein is CASSEVVGGVSTFF. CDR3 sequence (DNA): TGTGCCAGCAGTGAAGTGGTTGGGGGGGTTTCGACTTTCTTT.

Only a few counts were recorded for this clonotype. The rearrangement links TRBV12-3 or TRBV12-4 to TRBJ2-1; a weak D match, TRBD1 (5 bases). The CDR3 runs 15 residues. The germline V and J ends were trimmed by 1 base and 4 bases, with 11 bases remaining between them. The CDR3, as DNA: TGTGCCAGCAGTTTAGGGAGACAGCAATACAATGAGCAGTTCTTC. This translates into CASSLGRQQYNEQFF.